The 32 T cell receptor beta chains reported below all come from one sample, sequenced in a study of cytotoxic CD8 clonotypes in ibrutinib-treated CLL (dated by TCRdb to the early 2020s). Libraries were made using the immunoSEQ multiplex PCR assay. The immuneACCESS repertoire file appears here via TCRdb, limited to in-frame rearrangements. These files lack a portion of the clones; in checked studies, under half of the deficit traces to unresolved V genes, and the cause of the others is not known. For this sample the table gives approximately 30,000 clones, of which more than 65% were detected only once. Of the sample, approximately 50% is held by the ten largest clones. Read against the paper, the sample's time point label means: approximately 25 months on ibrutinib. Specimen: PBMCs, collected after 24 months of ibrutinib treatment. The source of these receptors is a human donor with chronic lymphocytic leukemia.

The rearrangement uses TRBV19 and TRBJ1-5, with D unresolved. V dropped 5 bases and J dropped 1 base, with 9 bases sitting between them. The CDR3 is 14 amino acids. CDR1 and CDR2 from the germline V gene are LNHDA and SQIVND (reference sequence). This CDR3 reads CASSLSNSNQPQHF. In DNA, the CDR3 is TGTGCCAGTAGTCTCTCAAACAGCAATCAGCCCCAGCATTTT.

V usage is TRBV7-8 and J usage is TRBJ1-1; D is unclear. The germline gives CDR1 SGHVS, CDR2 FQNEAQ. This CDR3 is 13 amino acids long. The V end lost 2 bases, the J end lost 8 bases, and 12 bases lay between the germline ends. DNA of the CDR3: TGTGCCAGCAGCTTATCCCACGGCAGGGAAGCTTTCTTT. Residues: CASSLSHGREAFF.

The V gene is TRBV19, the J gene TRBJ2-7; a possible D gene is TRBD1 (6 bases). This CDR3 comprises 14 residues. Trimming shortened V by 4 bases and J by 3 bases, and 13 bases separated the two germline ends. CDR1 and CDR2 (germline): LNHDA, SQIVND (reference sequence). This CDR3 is CASSTGVGSYEQYF. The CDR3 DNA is TGTGCCAGTAGTACAGGGGTTGGAAGCTACGAGCAGTACTTC.

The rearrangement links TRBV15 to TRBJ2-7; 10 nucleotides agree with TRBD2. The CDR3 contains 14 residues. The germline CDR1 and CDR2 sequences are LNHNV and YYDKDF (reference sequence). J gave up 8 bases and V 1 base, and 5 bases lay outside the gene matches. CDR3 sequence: CATSRASGGAQQYF. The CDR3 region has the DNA TGTGCCACCAGCAGAGCCAGCGGGGGGGCTCAGCAGTACTTC.

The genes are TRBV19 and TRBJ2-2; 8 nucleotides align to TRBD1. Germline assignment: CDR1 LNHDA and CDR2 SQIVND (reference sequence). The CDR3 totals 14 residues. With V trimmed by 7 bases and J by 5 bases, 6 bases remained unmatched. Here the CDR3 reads CASKPTGVTGELFF. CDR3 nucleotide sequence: TGTGCCAGTAAACCGACAGGGGTAACCGGGGAGCTGTTTTTT.

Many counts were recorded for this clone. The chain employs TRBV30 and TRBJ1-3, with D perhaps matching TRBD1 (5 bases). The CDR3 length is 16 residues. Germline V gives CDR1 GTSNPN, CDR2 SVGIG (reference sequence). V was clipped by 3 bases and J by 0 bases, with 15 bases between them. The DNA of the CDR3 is TGTGCCTGGAGCCAACGGGTTGGGGCCTCTGGAAACACCATATATTTT. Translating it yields CAWSQRVGASGNTIYF. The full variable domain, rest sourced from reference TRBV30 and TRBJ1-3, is SQTIHQWPATLVQPVGSPLSLECTVEGTSNPNLYWYRQAAGRGLQLLFYSVGIGQISSEVPQNLSASRPQDRQFILSSKKLLLSDSGFYLCAWSQRVGASGNTIYFGEGSWLTVV.

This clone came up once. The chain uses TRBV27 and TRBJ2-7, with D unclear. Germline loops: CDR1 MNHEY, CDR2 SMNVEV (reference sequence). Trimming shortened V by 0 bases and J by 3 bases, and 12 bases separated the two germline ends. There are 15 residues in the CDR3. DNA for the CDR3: TGTGCCAGCAGTTTATCCCTGTCTGGTGGCTACGAGCAGTACTTC. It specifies CASSLSLSGGYEQYF.

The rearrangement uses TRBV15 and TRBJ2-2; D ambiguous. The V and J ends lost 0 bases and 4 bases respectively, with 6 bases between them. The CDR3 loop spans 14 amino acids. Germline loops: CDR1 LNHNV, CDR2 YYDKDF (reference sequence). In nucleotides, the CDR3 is TGTGCCACCAGCAGAGATCTCCCCACCGGGGAGCTGTTTTTT. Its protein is CATSRDLPTGELFF.

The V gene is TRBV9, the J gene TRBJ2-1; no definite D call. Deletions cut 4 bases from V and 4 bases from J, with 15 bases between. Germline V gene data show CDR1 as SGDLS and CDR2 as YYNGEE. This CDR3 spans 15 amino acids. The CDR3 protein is CASSRPRAGYNEQFF. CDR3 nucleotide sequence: TGTGCCAGCAGCAGACCCCGGGCCGGGTACAATGAGCAGTTCTTC.

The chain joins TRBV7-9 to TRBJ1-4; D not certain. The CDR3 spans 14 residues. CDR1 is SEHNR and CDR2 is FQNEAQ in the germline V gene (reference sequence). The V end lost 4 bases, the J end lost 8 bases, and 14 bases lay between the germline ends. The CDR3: CASSSWGTREKLFF. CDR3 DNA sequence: TGTGCCAGCAGCTCTTGGGGTACCCGAGAAAAACTGTTTTTT.

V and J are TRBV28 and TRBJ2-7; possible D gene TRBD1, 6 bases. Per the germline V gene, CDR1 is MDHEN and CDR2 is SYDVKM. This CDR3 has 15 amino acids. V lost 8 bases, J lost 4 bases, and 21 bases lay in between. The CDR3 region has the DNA TGTGCCAGCCAGAAGGACAGAAATTCTATTTACGAGCAGTACTTC. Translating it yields CASQKDRNSIYEQYF.

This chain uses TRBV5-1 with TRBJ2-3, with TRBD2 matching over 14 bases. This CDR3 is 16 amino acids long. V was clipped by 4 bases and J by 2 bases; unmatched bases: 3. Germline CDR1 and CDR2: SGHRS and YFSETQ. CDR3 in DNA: TGCGCCAGCAGCACGACTAGCGGGGGGGCCACAGATACGCAGTATTTT. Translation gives CASSTTSGGATDTQYF.

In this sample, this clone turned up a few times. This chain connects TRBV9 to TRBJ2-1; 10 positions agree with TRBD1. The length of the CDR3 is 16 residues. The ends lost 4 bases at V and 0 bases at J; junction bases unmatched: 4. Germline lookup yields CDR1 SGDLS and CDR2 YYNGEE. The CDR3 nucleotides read TGTGCCAGCAGCATAAGGACAGGGGGCTCCTACAATGAGCAGTTCTTC. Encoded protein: CASSIRTGGSYNEQFF.

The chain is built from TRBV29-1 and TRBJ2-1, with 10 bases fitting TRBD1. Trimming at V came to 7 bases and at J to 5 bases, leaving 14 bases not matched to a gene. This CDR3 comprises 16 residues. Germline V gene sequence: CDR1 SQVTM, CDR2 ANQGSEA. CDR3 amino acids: CSADSGTGAGDNEQFF. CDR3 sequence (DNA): TGCAGCGCGGATTCCGGGACAGGGGCGGGGGACAATGAGCAGTTCTTC.

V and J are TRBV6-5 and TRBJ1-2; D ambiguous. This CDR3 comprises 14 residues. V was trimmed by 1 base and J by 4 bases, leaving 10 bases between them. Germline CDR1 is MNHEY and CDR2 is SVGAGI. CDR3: CASSYLALGYGYTF. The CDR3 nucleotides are TGTGCCAGCAGTTACTTAGCGTTAGGCTATGGCTACACCTTC.

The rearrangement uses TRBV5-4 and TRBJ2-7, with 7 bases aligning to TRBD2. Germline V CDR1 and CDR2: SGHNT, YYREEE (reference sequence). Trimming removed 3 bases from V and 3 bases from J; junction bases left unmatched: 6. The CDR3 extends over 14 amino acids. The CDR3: CASSWGLQHYEQYF. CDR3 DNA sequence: TGTGCCAGCAGCTGGGGACTACAACACTACGAGCAGTACTTC.

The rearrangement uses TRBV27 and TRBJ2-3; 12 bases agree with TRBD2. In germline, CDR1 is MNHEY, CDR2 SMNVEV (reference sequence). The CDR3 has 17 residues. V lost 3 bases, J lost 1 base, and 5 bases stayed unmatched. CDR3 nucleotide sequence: TGTGCCAGCAGTTTCCTTCGACTAGCGGGGGGCACAGATACGCAGTATTTT. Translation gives CASSFLRLAGGTDTQYF.

CDR3 protein: CASSFLGTYTDTQYF. Written as DNA, the CDR3 is TGTGCCAGCAGTTTCCTGGGGACTTACACAGATACGCAGTATTTT. The chain carries TRBV6-6 and TRBJ2-3; possibly TRBD2 for D (6 bases). The CDR3 sequence is 15 residues long. CDR1 is MNHNY and CDR2 is SVGAGI in the germline V gene (reference sequence). The V end was cut by 4 bases, the J end by 2 bases, with 13 bases between.

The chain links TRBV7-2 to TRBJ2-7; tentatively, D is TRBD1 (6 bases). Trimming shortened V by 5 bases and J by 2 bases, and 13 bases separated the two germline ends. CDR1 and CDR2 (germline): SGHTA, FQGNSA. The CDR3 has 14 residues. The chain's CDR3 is CASSLGWGPYEQYF. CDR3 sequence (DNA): TGTGCCAGCAGCCTGGGTTGGGGGCCCTACGAGCAGTACTTC.

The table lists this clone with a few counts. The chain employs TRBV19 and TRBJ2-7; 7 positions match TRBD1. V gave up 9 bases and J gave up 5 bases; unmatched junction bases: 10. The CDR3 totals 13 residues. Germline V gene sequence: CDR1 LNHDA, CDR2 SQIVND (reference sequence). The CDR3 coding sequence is TGTGCCAGCAATTCCGGGACAGCTGACGAGCAGTACTTC. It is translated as CASNSGTADEQYF.

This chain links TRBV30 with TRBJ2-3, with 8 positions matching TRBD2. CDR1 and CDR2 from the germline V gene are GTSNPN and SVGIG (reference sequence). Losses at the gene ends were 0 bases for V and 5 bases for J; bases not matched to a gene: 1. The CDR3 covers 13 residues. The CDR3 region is CAWSVSGGDTQYF. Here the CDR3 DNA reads TGTGCCTGGAGTGTCAGCGGGGGAGATACGCAGTATTTT.

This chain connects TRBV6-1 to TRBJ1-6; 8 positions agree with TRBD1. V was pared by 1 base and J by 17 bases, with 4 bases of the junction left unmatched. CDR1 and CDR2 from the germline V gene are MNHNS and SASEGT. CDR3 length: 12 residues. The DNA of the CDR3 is TGTGCCAGCAGTGAAGTTGGGACAGGCTTCCACTTT. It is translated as CASSEVGTGFHF.

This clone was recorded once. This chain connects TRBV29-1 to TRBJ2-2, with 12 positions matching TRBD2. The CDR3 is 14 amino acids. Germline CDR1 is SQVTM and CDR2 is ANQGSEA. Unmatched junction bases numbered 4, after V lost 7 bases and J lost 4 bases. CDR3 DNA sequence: TGCAGCGCTCTAGCGGGGGGGTCCACCGGGGAGCTGTTTTTT. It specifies CSALAGGSTGELFF.

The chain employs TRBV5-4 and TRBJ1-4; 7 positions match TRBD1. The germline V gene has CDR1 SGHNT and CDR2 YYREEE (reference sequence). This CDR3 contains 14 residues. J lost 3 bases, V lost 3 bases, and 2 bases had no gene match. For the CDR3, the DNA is TGTGCCAGCAGCTCTGGACAGGCTAATGAAAAACTGTTTTTT. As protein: CASSSGQANEKLFF.

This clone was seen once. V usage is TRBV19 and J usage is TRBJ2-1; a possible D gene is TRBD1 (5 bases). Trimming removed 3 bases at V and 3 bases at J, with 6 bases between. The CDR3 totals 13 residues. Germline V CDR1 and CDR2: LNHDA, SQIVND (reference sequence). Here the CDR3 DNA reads TGTGCCAGTAGTATGACAGACTACAATGAGCAGTTCTTC. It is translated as CASSMTDYNEQFF.

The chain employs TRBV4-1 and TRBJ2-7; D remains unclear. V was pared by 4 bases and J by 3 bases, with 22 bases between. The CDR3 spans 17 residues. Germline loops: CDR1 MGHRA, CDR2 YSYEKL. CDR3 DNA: TGCGCCAGCAGCCTTACACCCCCCTGGACGGCAAACTACGAGCAGTACTTC. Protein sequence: CASSLTPPWTANYEQYF.

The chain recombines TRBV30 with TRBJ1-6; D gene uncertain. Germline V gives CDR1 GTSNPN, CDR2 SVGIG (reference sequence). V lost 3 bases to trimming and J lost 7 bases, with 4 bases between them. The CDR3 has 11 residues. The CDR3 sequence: CAWRANSPLHF. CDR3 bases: TGTGCCTGGAGGGCAAATTCACCCCTCCACTTT.

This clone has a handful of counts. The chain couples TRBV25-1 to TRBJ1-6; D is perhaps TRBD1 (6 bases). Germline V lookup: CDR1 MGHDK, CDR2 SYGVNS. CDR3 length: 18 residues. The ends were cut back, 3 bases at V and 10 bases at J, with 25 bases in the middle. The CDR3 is CASSDRGRALPVGSPLHF. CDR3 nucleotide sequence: TGTGCCAGCAGTGACAGGGGAAGAGCCTTACCGGTGGGGTCACCCCTCCACTTT.

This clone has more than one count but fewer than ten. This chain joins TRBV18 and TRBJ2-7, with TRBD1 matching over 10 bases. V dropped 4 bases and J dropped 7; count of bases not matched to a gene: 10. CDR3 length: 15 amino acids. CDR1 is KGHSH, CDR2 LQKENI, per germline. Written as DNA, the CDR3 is TGTGCCAGCTCACTGCAAGGGACAGGGGTTGAAGAGCAGTACTTC. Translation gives CASSLQGTGVEEQYF.

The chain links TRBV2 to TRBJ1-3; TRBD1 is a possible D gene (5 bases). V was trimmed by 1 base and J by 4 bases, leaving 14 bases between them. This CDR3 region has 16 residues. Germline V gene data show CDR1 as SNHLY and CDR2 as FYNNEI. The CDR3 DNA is TGTGCCAGCAGTGAAGAGGGGTCAAACCCCGGAAACACCATATATTTT. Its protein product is CASSEEGSNPGNTIYF.

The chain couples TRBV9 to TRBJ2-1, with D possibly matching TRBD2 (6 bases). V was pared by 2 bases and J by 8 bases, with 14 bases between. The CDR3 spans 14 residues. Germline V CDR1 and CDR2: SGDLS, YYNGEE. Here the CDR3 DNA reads TGTGCCAGCAGCGTCCGGGACTTTGACGATGAGCAGTTCTTC. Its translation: CASSVRDFDDEQFF.

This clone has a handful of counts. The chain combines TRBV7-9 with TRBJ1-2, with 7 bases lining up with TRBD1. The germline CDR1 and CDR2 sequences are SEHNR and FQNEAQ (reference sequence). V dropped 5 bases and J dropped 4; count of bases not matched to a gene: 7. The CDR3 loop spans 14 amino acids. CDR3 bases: TGTGCCAGCAGCGTAAACAGGGGCAGCTATGGCTACACCTTC. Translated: CASSVNRGSYGYTF. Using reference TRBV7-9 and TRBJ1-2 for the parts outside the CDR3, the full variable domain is DTGVSQNPRHKITKRGQNVTFRCDPISEHNRLYWYRQTLGQGPEFLTYFQNEAQLEKSRLLSDRFSAERPKGSFSTLEIQRTEQGDSAMYLCASSVNRGSYGYTFGSGTRLTVV.